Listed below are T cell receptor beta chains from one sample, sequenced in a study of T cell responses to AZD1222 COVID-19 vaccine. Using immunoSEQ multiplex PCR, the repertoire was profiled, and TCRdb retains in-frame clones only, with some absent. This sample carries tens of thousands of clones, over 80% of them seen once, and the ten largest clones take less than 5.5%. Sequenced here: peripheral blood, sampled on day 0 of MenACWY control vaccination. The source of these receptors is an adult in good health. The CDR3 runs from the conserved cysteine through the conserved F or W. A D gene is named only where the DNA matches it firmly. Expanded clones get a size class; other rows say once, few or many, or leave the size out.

CATTPAGNQPQHF,TGTGCCACCACCCCGGCGGGCAATCAGCCCCAGCATTTT,-,TRBV10-3,TRBJ1-5,few
CASRLGQNTGELFF,TGTGCCAGTAGGCTCGGGCAGAACACCGGGGAGCTGTTTTTT,-,TRBV19,TRBJ2-2,-
CASSPESYGYTF,TGTGCCAGCTCACCGGAAAGCTATGGCTACACCTTC,-,TRBV18,TRBJ1-2,-
CASSEGGPNEKLFF,TGTGCCAGCAGCGAGGGAGGACCGAATGAAAAACTGTTTTTT,-,TRBV9,TRBJ1-4,-
CASRSTREGRTLNTEAFF,TGTGCCAGCAGATCAACTCGAGAGGGCCGGACGTTAAACACTGAAGCTTTCTTT,-,TRBV19,TRBJ1-1,-
CASSFPDGGYNEQFF,TGTGCCAGCAGTTTTCCGGACGGTGGCTACAATGAGCAGTTCTTC,-,TRBV6-2/TRBV6-3,TRBJ2-1,-
CATSDAQGPQETQYF,TGTGCCACCAGTGATGCACAGGGGCCTCAAGAGACCCAGTACTTC,TRBD1,TRBV24-1,TRBJ2-5,-
CASSDNQPQHF,TGTGCCAGCAGCGATAATCAGCCCCAGCATTTT,-,TRBV6-5,TRBJ1-5,-
CASSPGGTGAGNTIYF,TGCGCCAGCAGCCCGGGGGGGACAGGGGCTGGAAACACCATATATTTT,TRBD1,TRBV5-1,TRBJ1-3,-
CASAVARALWPQHF,TGCGCCAGCGCTGTTGCCAGGGCCTTGTGGCCCCAGCATTTT,-,TRBV23-1,TRBJ1-5,-
CASSSPSGRAYNEQFF,TGTGCCAGCAGCTCTCCTAGCGGGAGGGCCTACAATGAGCAGTTCTTC,TRBD2,TRBV7-9,TRBJ2-1,-
CATSSPRQNNEKLFF,TGTGCCACCAGCAGCCCCCGACAGAATAATGAAAAACTGTTTTTT,-,TRBV15,TRBJ1-4,-
CASSIIGPSTDTQYF,TGTGCCAGTAGTATAATCGGGCCTAGCACAGATACGCAGTATTTT,-,TRBV19,TRBJ2-3,once
CASSPDVAVNTEAFF,TGTGCCAGCAGCCCTGACGTCGCTGTGAACACTGAAGCTTTCTTT,-,TRBV7-8,TRBJ1-1,-
CASTPLSAISSYNEQFF,TGCGCCAGCACCCCGCTATCAGCCATCAGCTCCTACAATGAGCAGTTCTTC,-,TRBV10-2,TRBJ2-1,-
CAWLPIGGTEAFF,TGTGCCTGGTTGCCGATCGGGGGCACTGAAGCTTTCTTT,-,TRBV30,TRBJ1-1,-
CASSQDFQGYNSPLHF,TGTGCCAGCAGCCAAGATTTCCAGGGGTACAATTCACCCCTCCACTTT,-,TRBV14,TRBJ1-6,-
CASSRTGGSSTEAFF,TGTGCCAGCAGTCGAACAGGGGGCTCTTCCACTGAAGCTTTCTTT,TRBD1,TRBV6-2/TRBV6-3,TRBJ1-1,-
CASSRKPGTEAFF,TGTGCCAGCAGCCGTAAACCCGGGACTGAAGCTTTCTTT,-,TRBV27,TRBJ1-1,-
CASSYVSLDQPQHF,TGTGCCAGCAGTTACGTCAGTTTGGATCAGCCCCAGCATTTT,-,TRBV6-2/TRBV6-3,TRBJ1-5,once